A selection of T cell receptor beta chains follows, all from one sample in a study of blood T cell repertoires in COVID-19. Sequencing used immunoSEQ multiplex PCR; TCRdb keeps in-frame clones, though not all of them. The sample shows some 130,000 clones, 60% to 75% of them seen only once. The sequencing input was peripheral blood. These receptor sequences come from a woman between 70 and 85 years old with acute or convalescent COVID-19. The CDR3 runs from the conserved cysteine through the conserved F or W. D genes are given only for firm matches. The listing skips clone size in some rows; elsewhere it reads once, few, many or a size class.

CDR3,DNA,V,size,J,D
CASSPGKQRIYEQYF,TGTGCCAGCAGCCCGGGGAAACAGCGGATCTACGAGCAGTACTTC,TRBV3-1/TRBV3-2,-,TRBJ2-7,-
CASSPQGQRQFF,TGTGCCAGCAGCCCCCAGGGGCAAAGGCAGTTCTTC,TRBV7-9,few,TRBJ2-1,-
CASSYSGGFTGELFF,TGTGCCAGCAGTTATAGCGGGGGGTTCACCGGGGAGCTGTTTTTT,TRBV6-2/TRBV6-3,-,TRBJ2-2,TRBD2
CASSEYRRRGEQFF,TGTGCCAGCAGCGAATACAGGAGGAGGGGTGAGCAGTTCTTC,TRBV7-2,-,TRBJ2-1,-
CASSLTSGSYNEQFF,TGTGCCAGCAGTTTGACTAGCGGGAGTTACAATGAGCAGTTCTTC,TRBV6-5,many,TRBJ2-1,TRBD2
CASRAADSGNTIYF,TGTGCCAGTAGAGCGGCGGACTCTGGAAACACCATATATTTT,TRBV10-3,-,TRBJ1-3,-
CASSPKLRAGGPTDTQYF,TGTGCCAGCAGCCCTAAACTAAGAGCGGGAGGGCCTACAGATACGCAGTATTTT,TRBV7-8,few,TRBJ2-3,TRBD2
CASRGAAGGSYEQYF,TGTGCCAGCAGGGGTGCAGCGGGGGGTTCCTACGAGCAGTACTTC,TRBV5-5,-,TRBJ2-7,TRBD2
CAWSAWRGPYRSYGYTF,TGTGCCTGGAGTGCTTGGAGGGGCCCTTATCGAAGCTATGGCTACACCTTC,TRBV30,medium-sized,TRBJ1-2,-
CASSAGQGASTEAFF,TGTGCCAGCAGCGCGGGACAGGGGGCGAGTACTGAAGCTTTCTTT,TRBV13,few,TRBJ1-1,TRBD1
CASSVEGQVQETQYF,TGTGCCAGCAGCGTAGAGGGACAGGTCCAAGAGACCCAGTACTTC,TRBV9,-,TRBJ2-5,TRBD1
CASRPAVAGRYEQYF,TGTGCCAGCAGGCCCGCGGTTGCAGGGAGGTACGAGCAGTACTTC,TRBV28,-,TRBJ2-7,-
CASSSGVAEAFF,TGTGCCAGCAGTTCAGGGGTCGCTGAAGCTTTCTTT,TRBV6-2/TRBV6-3,-,TRBJ1-1,-
CASSLDTGAGYGYTF,TGCGCCAGCAGCTTAGACACAGGGGCGGGCTATGGCTACACCTTC,TRBV5-1,few,TRBJ1-2,TRBD1
CASSLGDRRLDEQYF,TGTGCCAGCAGCTTGGGGGACAGGCGTCTCGACGAGCAGTACTTC,TRBV5-4,many,TRBJ2-7,TRBD1
CASSEYVQGGQFF,TGTGCCAGCAGTGAATATGTTCAAGGGGGACAGTTCTTC,TRBV25-1,-,TRBJ2-1,-